Here is one T cell receptor beta chain with its context. This receptor's antigen is unknown. Per-base qualities were not stored, and no clone one base away is much larger. Each collaborating institution followed its own protocols to collect whole blood in K2EDTA tubes. For TCRbeta analysis, collaborators shipped samples as frozen whole blood, isolated PBMCs, or DNA extracted from either of those sample types. As encoded in the germline V gene, CDR1 is KGHDR while CDR2 is SFDVKD. The CDR3 runs 16 amino acids, cysteine and phenylalanine included. The entry retains the CDR3 DNA only, 48 bases that are in frame from base 1. From V the trimming removes 4 bases and from J it removes 3 bases, while the gene matches leave 7 bases of the junction unaccounted for. This sample is drawn from a study of blood T cell repertoires in COVID-19 (dated by TCRdb to 2020 to 2021). A note on the overall study: Collaborator samples came from the United States, Italy and Spain and covered acute and convalescent phases of COVID-19. The material from the prospective study consisted of cDNA or gDNA derived from T cells, B-cell-depleted T cells, or PBMCs. Subjects who had been exposed to COVID-19, were actively infected with it, or had recovered from it provided the deeply sampled blood TCRbeta repertoires that made up the dataset. The repertoires were released in a freely available public database intended as a resource for research on the immune response to SARS-CoV-2. The samples were drawn from the first 160 participants of the ongoing ImmuneRACE study and from under 1,500 subjects provided by 6 global collaborators. Nearly every sample came with metadata listing a de-identified subject ID, COVID-19 status, age in years and sex. Where available, HLA class I and class II types were obtained from metadata supplied by the sample provider rather than from assay-based typing.

The immunoSEQ Assay, a bias-controlled multiplex PCR, was used to amplify TCRbeta CDR3 regions from genomic DNA. The published analysis was carried out like this. The number of nucleated cells in each sample was estimated by amplification of reference gene primers within the assay. Sequence reads were collapsed and filtered to measure the absolute abundance of every unique TCRbeta CDR3 rearrangement. For each sample, productive Simpson clonality was calculated by taking the square root of Simpson's diversity index across productive rearrangements. TCRdb limited this immuneACCESS table to in-frame rearrangements with V and J called. A share of clones is missing; checked studies link under half to unresolved V genes, and the rest is unexplained. V and J calls and clone size are copied from that table; D and trimming were computed from the DNA. The sample records around 150,000 clones, around 92% of which are singletons. Of the sample, approximately 2.9% is held by the ten largest clones.

Overall results and qualifications from the work: The amount of clinical and demographic metadata varied by source and participant and was provided uncurated.

This receptor chain uses TRBV24-1 and TRBJ1-2, with 10 junctional bases fitting TRBD1. The sequence derives from a man aged 55 to 69 with acute or convalescent COVID-19. Sequencing was performed on peripheral blood. CDR3 region: CATSDPTGGGDYGYTF. The DNA sequence follows: TGTGCCACCAGTGACCCGACAGGGGGCGGTGACTATGGCTACACCTTC.